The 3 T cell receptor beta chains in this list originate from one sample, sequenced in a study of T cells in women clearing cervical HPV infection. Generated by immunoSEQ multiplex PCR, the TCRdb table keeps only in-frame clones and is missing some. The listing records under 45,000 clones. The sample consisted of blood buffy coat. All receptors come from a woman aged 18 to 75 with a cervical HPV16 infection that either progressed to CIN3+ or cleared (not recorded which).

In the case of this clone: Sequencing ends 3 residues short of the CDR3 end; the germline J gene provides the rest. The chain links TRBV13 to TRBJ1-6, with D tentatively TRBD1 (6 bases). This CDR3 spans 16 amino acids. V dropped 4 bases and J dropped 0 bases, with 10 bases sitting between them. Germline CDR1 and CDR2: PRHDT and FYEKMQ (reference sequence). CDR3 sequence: CASSSQGSSYNSPLHF. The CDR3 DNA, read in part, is TGTGCCAGCAGCTCCCAGGGGAGCTCCTATAATTCACCC.

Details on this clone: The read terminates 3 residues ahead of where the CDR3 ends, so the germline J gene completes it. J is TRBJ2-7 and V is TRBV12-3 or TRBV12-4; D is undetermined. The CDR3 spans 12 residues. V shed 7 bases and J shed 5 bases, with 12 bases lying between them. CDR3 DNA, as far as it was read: TGTGCCAGCACCCCCTCGAGCAACGAG. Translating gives CASTPSSNE. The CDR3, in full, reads CASTPSSNEQYF.

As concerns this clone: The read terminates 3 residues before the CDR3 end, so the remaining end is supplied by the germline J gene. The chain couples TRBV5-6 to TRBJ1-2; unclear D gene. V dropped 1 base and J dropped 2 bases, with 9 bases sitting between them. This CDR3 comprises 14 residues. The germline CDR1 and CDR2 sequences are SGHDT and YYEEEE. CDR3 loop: CASSLFQANYGYTF. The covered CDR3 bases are TGTGCCAGCAGCTTGTTTCAGGCCAACTATGGC.